These 12 T cell receptor beta chains came from one sample sequenced in a study of CD8 T cells in ankylosing spondylitis. Antigen specificity for these receptors is unknown. From the 5' RACE reads, TCRdb called clonotypes with MiXCR, one entry per CDR3 protein. The sample consists of some 840,000 distinct CDR3 sequences, roughly 12% of them appearing once. Findings of the study overall: Ankylosing spondylitis blood appeared to be characterized by a TCR beta motif of about 8 highly homologous variants.

Input material: blood, either unsorted or a sorted T cell fraction (not recorded which). These TCRs come from a male donor with ankylosing spondylitis.

V gene TRBV7-2 combines with J gene TRBJ1-1, with D perhaps matching TRBD1 (5 bases). V was clipped by 1 base and J by 11 bases, with 11 bases between them. Germline CDR1 reads SGHTA; CDR2 reads FQGNSA. The CDR3 contains 12 residues. The DNA of the CDR3 is TGTGCCAGCAGCTTAGAGGGGCGCAGGGCTTTCTTT. Residues: CASSLEGRRAFF.

There are a few counts of this clonotype. The chain uses TRBV7-8 and TRBJ2-5; D gene uncertain. Germline values: CDR1 SGHVS, CDR2 FQNEAQ. The CDR3 loop spans 16 amino acids. V lost 5 bases and J 3 bases, leaving 19 bases between the germline ends. CDR3 bases: TGTGCCAGCAGCCGTGGATCTGGCTTCATAGAAGAGACCCAGTACTTC. Translation: CASSRGSGFIEETQYF.

The chain employs TRBV12-3 or TRBV12-4 and TRBJ2-1; tentative D call: TRBD2 (5 bases). V lost 3 bases and J lost 7, with 19 bases in between. This CDR3 has 16 amino acids. DNA of the CDR3: TGTGCCAGCAGTTTTTACGGGCCCCCGTCGGGAAATGAGCAGTTCTTC. Translated, it gives CASSFYGPPSGNEQFF.

V and J are TRBV4-2 and TRBJ1-6, with 7 positions matching TRBD1. Germline V gene data show CDR1 as LGHNA and CDR2 as YNFKEQ. This CDR3 region has 16 residues. Germline trimming cut 1 base from V and 8 bases from J; bases unmatched to any gene: 8. The CDR3 loop is CASSQVSGTADSPLHF. CDR3 in DNA: TGTGCCAGCAGCCAAGTATCGGGGACAGCTGATTCACCCCTCCACTTT.

This rearrangement joins TRBV29-1 to TRBJ2-7; D could derive from TRBD1 or TRBD2 (5 bases each). The CDR3 covers 13 residues. V gave up 7 bases and J gave up 4 bases, with 17 bases separating them. CDR1 SQVTM and CDR2 ANQGSEA come from the germline V gene. CDR3 bases: TGCAGCGCGCAGGGAGCTGAGCGATACGAGCAGTACTTC. Amino acids: CSAQGAERYEQYF.

The J gene is TRBJ2-7, the V gene TRBV7-2; either TRBD1 or TRBD2 may fit D (5 bases each). Trimming pared 2 bases from V and 6 bases from J, leaving 20 bases between. Per the germline V gene, CDR1 is SGHTA and CDR2 is FQGNSA. The CDR3 is 16 amino acids. The CDR3 DNA is TGTGCCAGCAGCTTATCTCCAGGGATGAGGGTTGGCGAGCAGTACTTC. Translating gives CASSLSPGMRVGEQYF.

Only a few counts were recorded for this clonotype. The chain links TRBV20-1 to TRBJ1-5; TRBD1 agrees at 7 bases. Germline V lookup: CDR1 DFQATT, CDR2 SNEGSKA (reference sequence). The V and J ends lost 1 base and 1 base, in that order; junction bases with no gene match: 4. The CDR3 spans 15 residues. The CDR3 region is CSARVAGGSNQPQHF. The CDR3 DNA reads as TGCAGTGCTAGAGTTGCAGGGGGGAGCAATCAGCCCCAGCATTTT.

The chain combines TRBV7-9 with TRBJ1-4; unclear D gene. CDR3 length: 16 amino acids. V gave up 2 bases and J gave up 0 bases, with 10 bases separating them. Germline loops: CDR1 SEHNR, CDR2 FQNEAQ (reference sequence). The CDR3, as DNA: TGTGCCAGCAGCTTACAGCCCTTGGCAACTAATGAAAAACTGTTTTTT. Amino acids: CASSLQPLATNEKLFF.

This clonotype was seen more than once but under ten times. The chain has TRBV6-1 and TRBJ2-1, with D tentatively TRBD2 (6 bases). CDR3 length equals 15 residues. V was clipped by 2 bases and J by 1 base, with 9 bases between them. The germline gives CDR1 MNHNS, CDR2 SASEGT. CDR3 sequence: CASSELARSYNEQFF. The CDR3 DNA reads as TGTGCCAGCAGTGAACTAGCGAGGTCCTACAATGAGCAGTTCTTC.

This chain uses TRBV12-3 or TRBV12-4 with TRBJ1-1; D is uncertain. There are 13 residues in the CDR3. V shed 3 bases and J shed 1 base, with 6 bases lying between them. The CDR3 DNA reads as TGTGCCAGCAGTTTCGCGGGGAACACTGAAGCTTTCTTT. Amino acids: CASSFAGNTEAFF.

This chain connects TRBV7-2 to TRBJ2-7, with D possibly matching TRBD2 (5 bases). Trimming removed 5 bases from V and 6 bases from J, with 11 bases in between. In germline, CDR1 is SGHTA, CDR2 FQGNSA. The CDR3 is made up of 12 amino acids. The CDR3 DNA is TGTGCCAGCAGCACCTGGACTGGCGAGCAGTACTTC. It codes for CASSTWTGEQYF.

This chain joins TRBV3-1 and TRBJ2-7; no clear D. The ends were cut back, 6 bases at V and 6 bases at J, with 9 bases in the middle. CDR3 size: 11 residues. CDR1 LGHDT and CDR2 YNNKEL come from the germline V gene (reference sequence). CDR3 DNA sequence: TGTGCCAGCAGGTCCGTAGGCGAGCAGTACTTC. Encoded protein: CASRSVGEQYF.